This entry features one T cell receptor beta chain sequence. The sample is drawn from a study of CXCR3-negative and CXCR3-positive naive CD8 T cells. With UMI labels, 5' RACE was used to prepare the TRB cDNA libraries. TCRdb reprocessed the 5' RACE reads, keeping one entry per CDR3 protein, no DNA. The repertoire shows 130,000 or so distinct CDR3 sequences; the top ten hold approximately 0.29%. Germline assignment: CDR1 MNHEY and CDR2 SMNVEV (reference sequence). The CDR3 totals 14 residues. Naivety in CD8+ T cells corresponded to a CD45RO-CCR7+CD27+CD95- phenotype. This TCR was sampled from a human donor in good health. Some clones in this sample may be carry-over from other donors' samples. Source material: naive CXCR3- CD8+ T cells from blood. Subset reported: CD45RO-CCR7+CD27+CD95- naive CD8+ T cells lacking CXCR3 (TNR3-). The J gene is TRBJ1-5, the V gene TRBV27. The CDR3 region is CASSFRGYNQPQHF.